This is a list of T cell receptor beta chains from one sample in a study of shared clonotypes between healthy human individuals. The table came from immunoSEQ multiplex PCR; TCRdb's copy has only in-frame clones and leaves some out. The sample records about 2.2 million clones, 85% to 95% being singletons. Material for sequencing was naive CD8+ T cells from PBMCs. The receptor source for this set is a young man in good health. Some clones in this sample may be carry-over from other donors' samples. Both conserved end residues are part of each CDR3. D genes are given only for firm matches. Clone size is not always given. Where it is, it says once, few, many or a class for expanded clones.

V,J,size,D,DNA,CDR3
TRBV27,TRBJ2-7,.,TRBD1,TGTGCCAGCAGGGGGACAGCCTACGAGCAGTACTTC,CASRGTAYEQYF
TRBV7-8,TRBJ2-4,.,.,TGTGCCAGCAGCTTAGATTCCCATAGCGGAGGAGCCAAAAACATTCAGTACTTC,CASSLDSHSGGAKNIQYF
TRBV7-9,TRBJ1-1,.,.,TGTGCCAGCAGCCTCGCGGCTAGCGAAGCTTTCTTT,CASSLAASEAFF
TRBV5-8,TRBJ2-7,.,.,TGTGCCAGCAGCTTGTGGGGCGGGAACTACGAGCAGTACTTC,CASSLWGGNYEQYF
TRBV6-5,TRBJ2-3,once,.,TGTGCCAGCAGTTACTCGGGCGGTTCCAAGCCAGATACGCAGTATTTT,CASSYSGGSKPDTQYF
TRBV10-3,TRBJ2-7,once,TRBD2,TGTGCCATCAGTGAGTCGAAGATAGCGGGGGCCTACGAGCAGTACTTC,CAISESKIAGAYEQYF
TRBV27,TRBJ2-7,.,.,TGTGCCAGCAGTTTCAGAGCGGCTCAGCGGGAGCAGTACTTC,CASSFRAAQREQYF
TRBV28,TRBJ2-5,.,.,TGTGCCAGCAGAATATGGACTAATCAAGAGACCCAGTACTTC,CASRIWTNQETQYF
TRBV4-2,TRBJ2-3,.,TRBD2,TGTGCCAGCAGCCAGGAAATAGCGGGAGGCCCAGATACGCAGTATTTT,CASSQEIAGGPDTQYF
TRBV5-1,TRBJ2-6,.,.,TGCGCCAGCAGCTTCTTCGTAGTCGACCAGGGGGAGGGTGGGGCCAACGTCCTGACTTTC,CASSFFVVDQGEGGANVLTF
TRBV21-1,TRBJ2-2,.,.,TGTGCCAGCCATCGAGGGACTAGCGGGAGGGCGGTGTACACCGGGGAGCTGTTTTTT,CASHRGTSGRAVYTGELFF
TRBV25-1,TRBJ2-3,.,.,TGTGCCAGCAGGGCCGGCTTTGTGGGTTGGATCACAGATACGCAGTATTTT,CASRAGFVGWITDTQYF
TRBV25-1,TRBJ2-7,few,.,TGTGCCAGCAGCCTCGGGACACATGGAATCGAGCAGTACTTC,CASSLGTHGIEQYF
TRBV19,TRBJ2-7,.,TRBD1,TGTGCCACCTCGGACAGGGCCAGCTCCTACGAGCAGTACTTC,CATSDRASSYEQYF
TRBV4-3,TRBJ2-1,.,TRBD2,TGCGCCAGCAGCCAAGATCTTGCGGTAGCGGGAGTCGATGAGCAGTTCTTC,CASSQDLAVAGVDEQFF
TRBV28,TRBJ1-5,.,.,TGTGCCAGCAGTTCCCCAACGGCTTACTCGGAGGATCAGCCCCAGCATTTT,CASSSPTAYSEDQPQHF
TRBV2,TRBJ2-7,.,TRBD2,TGTGCCAAGGACAGTGGCGGGAGGCCCTACGAGCAGTACTTC,CAKDSGGRPYEQYF
TRBV27,TRBJ2-1,once,.,TGTGCCGCTGCTCTACGGCGGGCGGGCAATGAGCAGTTCTTC,CAAALRRAGNEQFF
TRBV13,TRBJ1-1,.,.,TGTGCCAGCGCGACCAGCAACAATGAAGCTTTCTTT,CASATSNNEAFF
TRBV25-1,TRBJ2-7,.,TRBD1,TGTGCCAGCAACAGGGGTCCCTACGAGCAGTACTTC,CASNRGPYEQYF
TRBV27,TRBJ2-1,.,TRBD1,TGTGCCAGCAGTTTAAGGGACAGCTCCTACAATGAGCAGTTCTTC,CASSLRDSSYNEQFF
TRBV10-3,TRBJ1-5,.,.,TGTGCCATCAGTGATGGGGGGGATGATCAGCCCCAGCATTTT,CAISDGGDDQPQHF
TRBV7-9,TRBJ1-2,.,.,TGTGTACCCGGGGGCGACCCCCTCTATGGCTACACCTTC,CVPGGDPLYGYTF
TRBV10-3,TRBJ2-3,.,.,TGTGCCATCAGTGAGTCGTACAGGGCTAGCACAGATACGCAGTATTTT,CAISESYRASTDTQYF
TRBV7-9,TRBJ2-1,.,TRBD1,TGTGCCAGCAGATCACCTCGGGACAGGGTCCATGAGCAGTTCTTC,CASRSPRDRVHEQFF
TRBV28,TRBJ1-1,.,.,TGTGCCAGCAGTTTAAGTGCATCTTTCTTT,CASSLSASFF
TRBV28,TRBJ1-4,.,.,TGTGCCAGCATAGGATTAGACAGTTCTAATGAAAAACTGTTTTTT,CASIGLDSSNEKLFF
TRBV28,TRBJ1-2,.,.,TGTGCCAGCAGTTTTCGTTACAGGCTATCTCCAGCTAACTATGGCTACACCTTC,CASSFRYRLSPANYGYTF
TRBV11-2,TRBJ2-7,.,.,TGTGCCAGCAGCCGGTTTTTCGAGCAGTACTTC,CASSRFFEQYF
TRBV29-1,TRBJ1-1,.,.,TGCAGCGTTGATTGGGCCGTAGAAGCTTTCTTT,CSVDWAVEAFF
TRBV5-4,TRBJ2-2,.,TRBD1,TGTGCCAGCAGTCCCGGTGGACAGGGTCGCATAGTTATTTCCGGGGAGCTGTTTTTT,CASSPGGQGRIVISGELFF
TRBV5-6,TRBJ1-2,.,.,TGTGCCAGCAGCCCTGACAGCAGTGGCTATGGCTACACCTTC,CASSPDSSGYGYTF
TRBV2,TRBJ2-1,.,TRBD2,TGTGCCAGCAGTGGGTGGGAGGGGCAGTTCTTC,CASSGWEGQFF
TRBV15,TRBJ2-2,.,.,TGTGCCACCAGCCTCAGGGAGAACACCGGGGAGCTGTTTTTT,CATSLRENTGELFF
TRBV19,TRBJ1-5,.,.,TGTGCCACTGCCTATAGCAATCAGCCCCAGCATTTT,CATAYSNQPQHF
TRBV11-2,TRBJ1-2,.,.,TGTGCCAGCAGCTTAGTAGGTGGAGGCTACACCTTC,CASSLVGGGYTF
TRBV7-9,TRBJ2-1,.,.,TGTGCCAGCAGCTTAGTATTAGGGCTGGGTGAGCAGTTCTTC,CASSLVLGLGEQFF
TRBV18,TRBJ2-3,.,TRBD2,TGTGCCAGCTCACCATCTTCAGGACTAGCGATTCCTAGCACAGATACGCAGTATTTT,CASSPSSGLAIPSTDTQYF
TRBV28,TRBJ2-1,.,.,TGTGCCAGCAGGCCCCGTCCCTACAATGAGCAGTTCTTC,CASRPRPYNEQFF